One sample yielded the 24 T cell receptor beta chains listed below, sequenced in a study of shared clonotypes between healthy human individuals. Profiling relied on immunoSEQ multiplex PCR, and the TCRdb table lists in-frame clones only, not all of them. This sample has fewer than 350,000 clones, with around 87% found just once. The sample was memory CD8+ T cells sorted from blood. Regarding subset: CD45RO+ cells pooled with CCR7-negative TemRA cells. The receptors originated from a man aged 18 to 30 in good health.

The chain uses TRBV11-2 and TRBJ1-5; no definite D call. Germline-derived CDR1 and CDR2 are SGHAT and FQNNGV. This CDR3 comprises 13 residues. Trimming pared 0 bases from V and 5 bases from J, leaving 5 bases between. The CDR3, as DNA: TGTGCCAGCAGCTTAGATCCGTATCAGCCCCAGCATTTT. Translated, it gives CASSLDPYQPQHF.

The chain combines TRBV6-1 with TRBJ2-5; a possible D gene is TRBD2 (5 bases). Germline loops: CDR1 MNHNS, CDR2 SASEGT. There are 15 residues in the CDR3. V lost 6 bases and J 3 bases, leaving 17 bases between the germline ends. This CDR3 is CASRGALDLEETQYF. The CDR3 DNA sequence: TGTGCCAGCAGGGGAGCGCTAGACTTGGAAGAGACCCAGTACTTC.

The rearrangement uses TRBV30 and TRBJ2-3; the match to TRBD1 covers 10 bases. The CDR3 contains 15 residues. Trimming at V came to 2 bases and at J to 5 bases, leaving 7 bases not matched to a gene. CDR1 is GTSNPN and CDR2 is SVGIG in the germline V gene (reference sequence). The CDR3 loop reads CAWSPGQGVLDTQYF. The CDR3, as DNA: TGTGCCTGGAGTCCCGGACAGGGGGTTCTAGATACGCAGTATTTT.

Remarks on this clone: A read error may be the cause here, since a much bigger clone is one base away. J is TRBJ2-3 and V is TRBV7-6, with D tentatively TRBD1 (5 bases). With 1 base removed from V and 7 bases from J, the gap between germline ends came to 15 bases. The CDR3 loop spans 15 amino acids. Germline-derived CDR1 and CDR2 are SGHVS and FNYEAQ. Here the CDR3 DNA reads TGTGCCAGCAGCTTAGGACAGTGGCCTCCATATACGCAGTATTTT. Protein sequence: CASSLGQWPPYTQYF.

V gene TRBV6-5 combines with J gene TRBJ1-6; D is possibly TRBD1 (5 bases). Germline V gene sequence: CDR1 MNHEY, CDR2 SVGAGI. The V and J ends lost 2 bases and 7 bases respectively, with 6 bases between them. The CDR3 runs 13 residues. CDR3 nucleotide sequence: TGTGCCAGCAGTTACACAGGAAATTCACCCCTCCACTTT. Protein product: CASSYTGNSPLHF.

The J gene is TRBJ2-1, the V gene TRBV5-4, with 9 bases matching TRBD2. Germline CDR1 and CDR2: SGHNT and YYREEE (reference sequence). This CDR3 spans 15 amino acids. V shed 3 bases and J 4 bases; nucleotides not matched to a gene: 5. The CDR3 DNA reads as TGTGCCAGCAGCTCTGCTAGCGGGAATTACAATGAGCAGTTCTTC. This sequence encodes CASSSASGNYNEQFF.

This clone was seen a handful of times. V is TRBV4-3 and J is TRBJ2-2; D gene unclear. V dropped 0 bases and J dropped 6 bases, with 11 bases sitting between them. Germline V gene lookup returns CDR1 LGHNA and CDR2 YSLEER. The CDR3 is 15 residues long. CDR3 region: CASSQELGLAGELFF. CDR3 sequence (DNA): TGCGCCAGCAGCCAAGAATTGGGTTTGGCCGGGGAGCTGTTTTTT.

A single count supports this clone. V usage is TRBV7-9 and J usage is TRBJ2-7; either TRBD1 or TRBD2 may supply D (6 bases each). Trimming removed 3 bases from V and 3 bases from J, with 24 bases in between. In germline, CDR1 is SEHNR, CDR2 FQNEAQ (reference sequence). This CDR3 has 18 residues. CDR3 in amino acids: CASSFLEGESYSFYEQYF. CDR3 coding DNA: TGTGCCAGCAGCTTCCTGGAGGGGGAGTCCTATTCTTTCTACGAGCAGTACTTC.

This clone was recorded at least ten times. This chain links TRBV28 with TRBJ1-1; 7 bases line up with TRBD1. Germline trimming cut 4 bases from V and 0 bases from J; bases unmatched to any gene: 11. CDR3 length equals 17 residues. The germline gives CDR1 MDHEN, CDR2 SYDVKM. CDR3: CASSSQFRGDMNTEAFF. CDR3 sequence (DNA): TGTGCCAGCAGTTCCCAGTTCAGGGGGGACATGAACACTGAAGCTTTCTTT.

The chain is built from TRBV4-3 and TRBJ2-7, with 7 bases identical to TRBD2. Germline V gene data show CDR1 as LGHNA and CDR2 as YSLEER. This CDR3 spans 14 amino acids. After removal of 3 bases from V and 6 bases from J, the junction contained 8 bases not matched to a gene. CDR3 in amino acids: CASSHWTRTSEQYF. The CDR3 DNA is TGCGCCAGCAGCCATTGGACTAGGACGAGCGAGCAGTACTTC.

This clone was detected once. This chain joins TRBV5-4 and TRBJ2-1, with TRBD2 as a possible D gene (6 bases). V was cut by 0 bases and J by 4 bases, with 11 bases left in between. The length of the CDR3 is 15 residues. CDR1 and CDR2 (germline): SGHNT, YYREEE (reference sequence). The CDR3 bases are TGTGCCAGCAGCTTGGTCCCTGGGAGGTACAATGAGCAGTTCTTC. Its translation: CASSLVPGRYNEQFF.

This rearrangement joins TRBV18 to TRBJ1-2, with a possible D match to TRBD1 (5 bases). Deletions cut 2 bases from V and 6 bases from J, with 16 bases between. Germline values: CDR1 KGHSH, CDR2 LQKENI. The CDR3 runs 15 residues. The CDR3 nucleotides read TGTGCCAGCTCACCAAGGCGGGGCCTAGGGGATGGCTACACCTTC. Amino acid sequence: CASSPRRGLGDGYTF.

The CDR3 loop is CASSLGGYEKLFF. Written as DNA, the CDR3 is TGTGCCAGCAGCTTGGGAGGGTATGAAAAACTGTTTTTT. The chain links TRBV5-8 to TRBJ1-4; D gene uncertain. Germline lookup yields CDR1 SGHTS and CDR2 YDEGEE. V was pared by 0 bases and J by 6 bases, with 6 bases between. This CDR3 comprises 13 residues.

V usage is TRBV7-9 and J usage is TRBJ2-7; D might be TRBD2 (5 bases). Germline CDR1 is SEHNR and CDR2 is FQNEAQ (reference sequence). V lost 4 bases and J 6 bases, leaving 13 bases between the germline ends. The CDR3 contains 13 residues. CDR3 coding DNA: TGTGCCAGCAGCTCCACGACTACGGGCGAGCAGTACTTC. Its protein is CASSSTTTGEQYF.

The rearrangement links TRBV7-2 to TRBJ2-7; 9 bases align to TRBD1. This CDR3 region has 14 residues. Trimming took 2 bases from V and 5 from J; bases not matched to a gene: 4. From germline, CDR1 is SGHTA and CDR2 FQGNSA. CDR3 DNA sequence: TGTGCCAGCAGCTTACCTCGGGACAGGGACGAGCAGTACTTC. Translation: CASSLPRDRDEQYF.

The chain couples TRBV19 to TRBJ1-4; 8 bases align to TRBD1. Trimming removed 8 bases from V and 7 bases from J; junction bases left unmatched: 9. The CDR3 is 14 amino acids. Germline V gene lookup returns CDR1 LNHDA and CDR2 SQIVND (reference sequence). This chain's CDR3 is CASRTGRVGEKLFF. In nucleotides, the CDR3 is TGTGCCAGTCGGACAGGGCGAGTTGGTGAAAAACTGTTTTTT. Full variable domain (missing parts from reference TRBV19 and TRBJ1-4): DGGITQSPKYLFRKEGQNVTLSCEQNLNHDAMYWYRQDPGQGLRLIYYSQIVNDFQKGDIAEGYSVSREKKESFPLTVTSAQKNPTAFYLCASRTGRVGEKLFFGSGTQLSVL.

Written as DNA, the CDR3 is TGTGCCAGCAGTTTTAACAGGGGGCCCTGGAGTAACTCCTACGAGCAGTACTTC. This gives the protein CASSFNRGPWSNSYEQYF. This rearrangement joins TRBV27 to TRBJ2-7; TRBD1 matches 9 bases. V trimming: 3 bases; J trimming: 0 bases; junction bases outside the gene matches: 12. The CDR3 spans 18 residues. Looked up from germline, CDR1 is MNHEY and CDR2 is SMNVEV (reference sequence).

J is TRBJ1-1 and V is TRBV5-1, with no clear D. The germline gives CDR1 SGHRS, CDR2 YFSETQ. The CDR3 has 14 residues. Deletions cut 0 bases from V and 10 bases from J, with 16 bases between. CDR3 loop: CASSLDVSDLRAFF. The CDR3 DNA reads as TGCGCCAGCAGCTTGGATGTCTCCGACTTGAGAGCTTTCTTT.

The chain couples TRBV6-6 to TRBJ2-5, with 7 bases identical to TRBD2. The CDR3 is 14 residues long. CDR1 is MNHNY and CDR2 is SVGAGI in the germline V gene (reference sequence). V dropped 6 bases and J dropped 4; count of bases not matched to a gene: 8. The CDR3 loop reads CASSQTPGGETQYF. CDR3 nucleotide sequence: TGTGCCAGCAGCCAGACCCCGGGAGGAGAGACCCAGTACTTC.

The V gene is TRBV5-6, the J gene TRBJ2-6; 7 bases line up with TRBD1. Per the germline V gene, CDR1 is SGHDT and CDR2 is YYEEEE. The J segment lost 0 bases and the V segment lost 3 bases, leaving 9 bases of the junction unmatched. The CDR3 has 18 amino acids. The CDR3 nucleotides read TGTGCCAGCAGCTGGGGACAGACAGGCCTCTCTGGGGCCAACGTCCTGACTTTC. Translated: CASSWGQTGLSGANVLTF.

CDR3 loop: CASSSTGKVGYTF. As DNA, the CDR3 is TGTGCCAGCTCGTCAACAGGGAAGGTCGGCTACACCTTC. V gene TRBV2 combines with J gene TRBJ1-2, with D possibly being TRBD1 (6 bases). Germline CDR1 SNHLY, CDR2 FYNNEI. The CDR3 totals 13 residues. V was clipped by 8 bases and J by 8 bases, with 18 bases between them.

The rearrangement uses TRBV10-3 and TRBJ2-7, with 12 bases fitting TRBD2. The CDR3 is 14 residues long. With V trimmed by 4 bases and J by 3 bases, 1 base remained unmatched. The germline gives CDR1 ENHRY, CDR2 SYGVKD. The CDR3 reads CAISGLAGDYEQYF. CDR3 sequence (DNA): TGTGCCATCAGTGGACTAGCGGGGGACTACGAGCAGTACTTC.

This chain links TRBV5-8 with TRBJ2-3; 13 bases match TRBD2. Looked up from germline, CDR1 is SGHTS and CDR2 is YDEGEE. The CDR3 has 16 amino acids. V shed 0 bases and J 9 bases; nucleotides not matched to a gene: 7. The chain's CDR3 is CASSLVGLAGVGTQYF. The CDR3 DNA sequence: TGTGCCAGCAGCTTGGTCGGACTAGCGGGAGTGGGGACGCAGTATTTT.

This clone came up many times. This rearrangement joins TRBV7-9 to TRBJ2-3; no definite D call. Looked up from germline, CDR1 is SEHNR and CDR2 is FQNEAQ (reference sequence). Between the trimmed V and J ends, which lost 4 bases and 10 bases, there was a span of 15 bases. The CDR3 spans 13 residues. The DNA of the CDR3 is TGTGCCAGCAGCTCAAATACCGGTGACGCGCAGTATTTT. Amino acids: CASSSNTGDAQYF.